A selection of T cell receptor beta chains follows, all from one sample in a study of blood T cells in healthy people across ages. TCRdb re-derived calls from the 5' RACE reads in MiXCR, one entry per CDR3 protein. The top ten hold approximately 17% of the sample, which has about 570,000 distinct CDR3 sequences, 27% seen once. Source material: blood. The receptor source for this set is an older woman in good health. The CDR3 runs from the conserved cysteine through the conserved F or W.

V	J	CDR3
TRBV18	TRBJ1-3	CASSPDRGLPGNTIYF
TRBV5-5	TRBJ2-3	CASSKTSGGWTDTQYF
TRBV20-1	TRBJ2-5	CSAPWAGEQYF
TRBV2	TRBJ1-4	CASSEGVETEKLFF
TRBV12-3/TRBV12-4	TRBJ2-7	CASSFRDRSYEQYF
TRBV20-1	NA	CSATGGYNEQFF
TRBV5-1	TRBJ1-2	CASSEAYNYGYTF
TRBV7-2	TRBJ1-4	CASSLSGGEEKLFF
TRBV12-3/TRBV12-4	TRBJ2-5	CASSPRVETQYF
TRBV20-1	TRBJ2-5	CSARDPRRGETQYF
TRBV4-3	TRBJ2-1	CASSRGQVGYNEQFF
TRBV7-9	TRBJ2-7	CASSLGATGDEQYF
TRBV7-2	TRBJ2-3	CASSLSGFDTDTQYF
TRBV4-3	TRBJ2-3	CASREGAGTSPTDTQYF
TRBV9	TRBJ2-5	CASSATPGQGKETQYF
TRBV5-1	TRBJ2-2	CASSLTGETNTGELFF
TRBV12-3/TRBV12-4	TRBJ1-1	CASSLGTQGTEAFF
TRBV11-1	TRBJ2-4	CASSPKTDLAKNIQYF
TRBV6-2/TRBV6-3	NA	CASSNAYEQYF
TRBV11-3	NA	CASSLDGSGGGNEQFF
TRBV4-3	TRBJ2-3	CASSQDLPTQWRYF
TRBV25-1	TRBJ2-2	CASSQGDRRVTGELFF
TRBV12-3/TRBV12-4	TRBJ1-4	CASSSYGTGNEKLFF
TRBV7-2	TRBJ2-5	CASSPVFQETQYF
TRBV18	TRBJ1-6	CASSPGWMNSPLHF
TRBV7-2	TRBJ2-3	CACSFRDSNTDTQYF